This T cell receptor beta chain was identified during a study of tumor-infiltrating lymphocytes in glioblastoma multiforme. Study-wide findings and caveats: Only one glioblastoma patient had TCR and mutation analysis. T cells were not sorted into functional subsets.

With regard to this clonotype: Its specificity is not known.

TCR beta libraries were built from RNA through three nested multiplex PCR rounds using modified ARM-PCR. TCRB-specific cDNA synthesis used roughly 0.55 ug of total RNA. Unique molecular identifiers were not described for the libraries. MiXCR, run by TCRdb on the multiplex PCR reads, gives a single entry per CDR3 protein. The sample lists about 12,000 distinct CDR3 sequences, 66% occurring once. Germline V gene data show CDR1 as SGHAT and CDR2 as FQNNGV. This CDR3 is 14 amino acids long. V was cut by 5 bases and J by 8 bases, with 13 bases left in between. This receptor was identified in a male donor with glioblastoma. Sample: brain tumor tissue. The chain uses TRBV11-2 and TRBJ1-6; tentatively, D is TRBD1 (6 bases). The chain's CDR3 is CASSTGQYHSPLHF. As DNA, the CDR3 is TGTGCCAGCAGCACCGGACAGTATCATTCACCCCTCCACTTT.